A single sample is the source of the 15 T cell receptor beta chains below, sequenced in a study of cytomegalovirus exposure and HLA in healthy donors. PCR primers comprised 60 Vbeta and 13 Jbeta primers. Sequencing used immunoSEQ multiplex PCR; TCRdb keeps in-frame clones, though not all of them. Of 160,000 or so clones in the sample, around 78% are singletons; the top ten hold 1%. Sequenced: PBMCs. These receptors came from a woman aged 40 to 50 in good health and CMV-seronegative.

The chain couples TRBV5-1 to TRBJ1-1, with TRBD1 matching 9 bases. Germline CDR1 is SGHRS and CDR2 is YFSETQ. V lost 4 bases, J lost 2 bases, and 6 bases stayed unmatched. The CDR3 has 15 residues. Here the CDR3 DNA reads TGCGCCAGCAGCCTCCGGACAGGGGACAACACTGAAGCTTTCTTT. Protein product: CASSLRTGDNTEAFF.

The rearrangement joins TRBV30 to TRBJ1-1; no clear D gene. Looked up from germline, CDR1 is GTSNPN and CDR2 is SVGIG (reference sequence). This CDR3 is built from 13 residues. V shed 4 bases and J shed 0 bases, with 9 bases lying between them. CDR3 nucleotides: TGTGCCTGGATGCGGTCCCTGAACACTGAAGCTTTCTTT. Protein: CAWMRSLNTEAFF. Full variable domain (remainder filled in from reference TRBV30 and TRBJ1-1): SQTIHQWPATLVQPVGSPLSLECTVEGTSNPNLYWYRQAAGRGLQLLFYSVGIGQISSEVPQNLSASRPQDRQFILSSKKLLLSDSGFYLCAWMRSLNTEAFFGQGTRLTVV.

CDR3 sequence (DNA): TGCGCCAGCAGCTTGGCCACTGTCACAGATACGCAGTATTTT. Residues: CASSLATVTDTQYF. The V and J genes are TRBV5-1 and TRBJ2-3, with D hard to call. Germline V gene lookup returns CDR1 SGHRS and CDR2 YFSETQ. CDR3 length equals 14 residues. The germline V and J ends were trimmed by 0 bases and 2 bases, with 7 bases remaining between them.

This sequence joins TRBV12-5 and TRBJ1-4; 10 bases are a match to TRBD1. J was trimmed by 6 bases and V by 6 bases; bases with no gene match: 13. Germline V gene lookup returns CDR1 LGHNT and CDR2 FRNRAP. The length of the CDR3 is 17 residues. CDR3 coding DNA: TGTGCTAGTGGGCCCGGGACAGGGGACGCATACGATGAAAAACTGTTTTTT. Its translation: CASGPGTGDAYDEKLFF. Combining the CDR3 with reference TRBV12-5 and TRBJ1-4 gives the whole variable domain DARVTQTPRHKVTEMGQEVTMRCQPILGHNTVFWYRQTMMQGLELLAYFRNRAPLDDSGMPKDRFSAEMPDATLATLKIQPSEPRDSAVYFCASGPGTGDAYDEKLFFGSGTQLSVL.

The rearrangement joins TRBV10-3 to TRBJ2-2, with 7 bases fitting TRBD2. Germline CDR1 is ENHRY and CDR2 is SYGVKD. V shed 4 bases, J shed 0 bases, and the junction held 5 bases outside the gene matches. The CDR3 totals 16 residues. In DNA form, the CDR3 reads TGTGCCATCAGTGTTTGGGCGGGAGCGAACACCGGGGAGCTGTTTTTT. Its protein product is CAISVWAGANTGELFF.

The chain is built from TRBV18 and TRBJ2-5; 8 bases are a match to TRBD2. V shed 6 bases and J 5 bases; nucleotides not matched to a gene: 11. The CDR3 has 15 residues. CDR1 is KGHSH and CDR2 is LQKENI in the germline V gene. DNA of the CDR3: TGTGCCAGCTCCTCAACGGGGGGGCGCGAGGAGACCCAGTACTTC. It is translated as CASSSTGGREETQYF.

The V and J genes are TRBV6-5 and TRBJ2-3, with TRBD1 matching 8 bases. CDR3 length: 14 amino acids. The J segment lost 1 base and the V segment lost 7 bases, leaving 4 bases of the junction unmatched. Per the germline V gene, CDR1 is MNHEY and CDR2 is SVGAGI. DNA for the CDR3: TGTGCCAGCAACCCGACAGGGGGCACAGATACGCAGTATTTT. Amino acid sequence: CASNPTGGTDTQYF.

The chain joins TRBV7-9 to TRBJ1-5; no clear D gene. The V gene's germline CDR1 is SEHNR and CDR2 FQNEAQ (reference sequence). V was clipped by 6 bases and J by 0 bases, with 6 bases between them. The CDR3 covers 13 residues. In DNA, the CDR3 is TGTGCCAGCAGTCAGGATAGCAATCAGCCCCAGCATTTT. Amino acids: CASSQDSNQPQHF. The entire variable domain, with the rest obtained from reference TRBV7-9 and TRBJ1-5, is as follows: DTGVSQNPRHKITKRGQNVTFRCDPISEHNRLYWYRQTLGQGPEFLTYFQNEAQLEKSRLLSDRFSAERPKGSFSTLEIQRTEQGDSAMYLCASSQDSNQPQHFGDGTRLSIL.

The CDR3 coding sequence is TGTGCCAGCAGCTTAACGGGGTTCGATGGCTACACCTTC. As protein: CASSLTGFDGYTF. This chain uses TRBV13 with TRBJ1-2; no firm D call. The CDR3 spans 13 residues. Trimming removed 2 bases from V and 6 bases from J, with 10 bases in between. Germline values: CDR1 PRHDT, CDR2 FYEKMQ (reference sequence).

The gene calls are TRBV6-5 and TRBJ1-5; no firm D call. V was shortened by 4 bases and J by 5 bases, with 9 bases between the two germline ends. The germline CDR1 and CDR2 sequences are MNHEY and SVGAGI. There are 13 residues in the CDR3. This CDR3 is CASSLNQDQPQHF. CDR3 in DNA: TGTGCCAGCAGTTTAAACCAGGATCAGCCCCAGCATTTT.

This clone was detected only a few times. The chain combines TRBV10-3 with TRBJ1-5; possibly TRBD1 for D (5 bases). CDR1 is ENHRY, CDR2 SYGVKD, per germline. This CDR3 spans 12 amino acids. Trimming took 8 bases from V and 6 from J, leaving 11 bases between them. In nucleotides, the CDR3 is TGTGCCATCGGGCAGGGCACTCAGCCCCAGCATTTT. Protein: CAIGQGTQPQHF.

This clone has just one count. The junction and the germline gene differ at one end; a read error may be behind it. This chain connects TRBV5-1 to TRBJ1-4; 8 positions match TRBD1. Germline loops: CDR1 SGHRS, CDR2 YFSETQ. The CDR3 runs to 18 residues. CDR3 in amino acids: CASSPWGQGARTDEKLFF. The CDR3 DNA reads as TGCGCCAGCAGCCCATGGGGGCAGGGGGCAAGAACTGATGAAAAACTGTTTTTT.

The chain carries TRBV4-2 and TRBJ2-4; 9 nucleotides agree with TRBD1. V was pared by 0 bases and J by 9 bases, with 9 bases of the junction left unmatched. This CDR3 is built from 16 residues. Germline lookup yields CDR1 LGHNA and CDR2 YNFKEQ. CDR3: CASSQDQGTGRGIQYF. The CDR3 DNA reads as TGTGCCAGCAGCCAAGATCAAGGGACAGGGAGAGGCATTCAGTACTTC.

CDR3 in amino acids: CASSIITGSNEQYF. In DNA form, the CDR3 reads TGTGCCAGCAGCATTATCACAGGGAGTAACGAGCAGTACTTC. V is TRBV6-5 and J is TRBJ2-7; TRBD1 might be the D (6 bases). The V end was cut by 6 bases, the J end by 5 bases, with 17 bases between. Germline assignment: CDR1 MNHEY and CDR2 SVGAGI. CDR3 size: 14 residues.

The chain is built from TRBV11-2 and TRBJ2-5, with 9 bases identical to TRBD2. Germline CDR1 SGHAT, CDR2 FQNNGV. V lost 4 bases, J lost 5 bases, and 8 bases stayed unmatched. The CDR3 is 15 amino acids. The CDR3 DNA reads TGTGCCAGCAGCTGGTCTAGCGGGATTGGCGAGACCCAGTACTTC. Translation gives CASSWSSGIGETQYF.